Below are 9 T cell receptor beta chains sequenced from a single sample in a study of blood T cell repertoires in COVID-19. Generated by immunoSEQ multiplex PCR, the TCRdb table keeps only in-frame clones and is missing some. The repertoire has about 270,000 clones, under 90% of them found once; the top ten carry roughly 2.9%. Sequenced input: peripheral blood. Source of these receptors: a woman in her fifties or sixties with active or convalescent COVID-19.

This clone was picked up one time. V is TRBV30 and J is TRBJ1-5, with TRBD1 matching over 7 bases. Germline CDR1 reads GTSNPN; CDR2 reads SVGIG (reference sequence). This CDR3 has 14 amino acids. Trimming cost V 3 bases and J 5 bases; bases outside gene matches: 7. CDR3 nucleotides: TGTGCCTGGAGCGCCGGACAGGTGGATCAGCCCCAGCATTTT. Protein: CAWSAGQVDQPQHF.

This clone was seen once. The V call is TRBV20-1, the J call TRBJ1-2, with no clear D. Germline values: CDR1 DFQATT, CDR2 SNEGSKA (reference sequence). The CDR3 runs to 11 residues. V was cut by 4 bases and J by 5 bases, with 8 bases left in between. The CDR3 DNA reads as TGCAGTGCTACGACTGAATATGGCTACACCTTC. Translated, it gives CSATTEYGYTF.

V is TRBV19 and J is TRBJ2-2, with 7 bases aligning to TRBD2. The junction had 6 bases not matched to a gene; V was cut back by 9 bases and J by 2 bases. The germline gives CDR1 LNHDA, CDR2 SQIVND (reference sequence). This CDR3 is 14 amino acids long. CDR3 DNA: TGTGCCAGCCGTGGGGAGGGCAACACCGGGGAGCTGTTTTTT. Protein sequence: CASRGEGNTGELFF.

Of note for this clone: At one boundary the junction diverges from the germline segment, which might be a read error. V and J are TRBV5-1 and TRBJ1-1, with 7 bases fitting TRBD1. Germline loops: CDR1 SGHRS, CDR2 YFSETQ. The CDR3 is made up of 11 amino acids. The CDR3 protein is CASSLPTGQPF. The CDR3 nucleotides read TGCGCCAGCAGCTTACCGACGGGACAGCCCTTT.

V gene TRBV10-1 combines with J gene TRBJ2-3; 9 bases fit TRBD2. Germline V gene sequence: CDR1 WNHNN, CDR2 SYGVQD (reference sequence). The CDR3 contains 16 residues. The V gene end was trimmed by 4 bases and the J gene end by 2 bases; junction bases not matched to a gene: 7. The CDR3 sequence: CASSALSSGATDTQYF. CDR3 sequence (DNA): TGCGCCAGCAGTGCCTTGTCTAGCGGGGCCACAGATACGCAGTATTTT.

The chain recombines TRBV2 with TRBJ2-3; 10 positions agree with TRBD2. V shed 4 bases and J 2 bases; nucleotides not matched to a gene: 6. Germline-derived CDR1 and CDR2 are SNHLY and FYNNEI. The CDR3 is made up of 16 amino acids. Here the CDR3 DNA reads TGTGCCAGCAGTGGACAGCGGGGGGGCGTCACAGATACGCAGTATTTT. Protein: CASSGQRGGVTDTQYF.

V gene TRBV5-1 combines with J gene TRBJ2-3; 14 bases map to TRBD2. Trimming took 4 bases from V and 1 from J; bases not matched to a gene: 5. This CDR3 region has 17 residues. Germline-derived CDR1 and CDR2 are SGHRS and YFSETQ. CDR3 sequence reads: CASSAGLAGEGTDTQYF. Written as DNA, the CDR3 is TGCGCCAGCAGCGCGGGACTAGCGGGGGAGGGCACAGATACGCAGTATTTT.

The V call is TRBV19, the J call TRBJ1-1; D remains unclear. V lost 10 bases, J lost 3 bases, and 15 bases lay in between. This CDR3 is 13 amino acids long. CDR1 LNHDA and CDR2 SQIVND come from the germline V gene (reference sequence). The CDR3 bases are TGTGCCACTTACGGTCCCGTCTACACTGAAGCTTTCTTT. The encoded protein is CATYGPVYTEAFF.

The V call is TRBV5-1, the J call TRBJ1-2; 10 positions match TRBD1. The junction had 9 bases not matched to a gene; V was cut back by 1 base and J by 3 bases. The CDR3 is 17 residues long. CDR1 is SGHRS and CDR2 is YFSETQ in the germline V gene. CDR3 sequence (DNA): TGCGCCAGCAGCTTGATCTCCGGGACAGGGGTTGACTATGGCTACACCTTC. This codes for CASSLISGTGVDYGYTF. Together with reference TRBV5-1 and TRBJ1-2, the CDR3 gives the full variable domain: KAGVTQTPRYLIKTRGQQVTLSCSPISGHRSVSWYQQTPGQGLQFLFEYFSETQRNKGNFPGRFSGRQFSNSRSEMNVSTLELGDSALYLCASSLISGTGVDYGYTFGSGTRLTVV.